The 2 T cell receptor beta chains reported below all come from one sample, sequenced in a study of T cell responses to AZD1222 COVID-19 vaccine. Profiled with immunoSEQ multiplex PCR; TCRdb holds only in-frame clones, not every one. Here the sample spans roughly 130,000 clones, approximately 90% being singletons. This sample comprised peripheral blood, obtained on day 0 of AZD1222 vaccination. The receptors derive from an adult in good health.

The CDR3: CASSVGRGPNTEAFF. The DNA for the CDR3 is TGTGCCAGCAGCGTAGGTAGAGGGCCGAACACTGAAGCTTTCTTT. The V call is TRBV9, the J call TRBJ1-1; D remains ambiguous. V lost 0 bases, J lost 1 base, and 10 bases lay in between. Germline assignment: CDR1 SGDLS and CDR2 YYNGEE. There are 15 residues in the CDR3.

The chain employs TRBV5-1 and TRBJ1-2; a possible D gene is TRBD1 (5 bases). Trimming cost V 1 base and J 7 bases, with 17 bases left between them. The V gene's germline CDR1 is SGHRS and CDR2 YFSETQ. The CDR3 spans 15 residues. The CDR3 here is CASSLFRDHVGGYTF. The CDR3 nucleotides read TGCGCCAGCAGCTTGTTCCGGGACCATGTAGGTGGCTACACCTTC.